The rows below give T cell receptor beta chains drawn from one sample of a study of blood T cell repertoires in COVID-19. Produced via immunoSEQ multiplex PCR; TCRdb's table is partial and in-frame only. The profile shows around 230,000 clones, 70% to 90% of them singletons. The specimen sequenced was PBMCs or T cells enriched from blood (not recorded which). These receptors were collected from a woman in her 40s with acute COVID-19. Both conserved end residues are part of each CDR3. D genes are given only for firm matches. Size tells how often a clone was seen (once, few, many) or the class of an expanded clone, and some rows leave it out.

>TRBJ2-1|TRBV2|NA|TRBD2
CASSGGTYNEQFF
TGTGCCAGCAGCGGGGGGACTTACAATGAGCAGTTCTTC
>TRBJ2-7|TRBV5-1|NA|TRBD1
CASSYTGGQGYEQYF
TGCGCCAGCAGCTACACCGGGGGACAGGGCTACGAGCAGTACTTC
>TRBJ1-5|TRBV9|NA|NA
CASSVGGSQPQHF
TGTGCCAGCAGCGTAGGAGGAAGTCAGCCCCAGCATTTT
>TRBJ2-2|TRBV18|NA|TRBD1
CASSPLQGIQNTGELFF
TGTGCCAGCTCACCTCTACAGGGGATTCAGAACACCGGGGAGCTGTTTTTT
>TRBJ1-1|TRBV2|NA|NA
CASSEDLGQVNTEAFF
TGTGCCAGCAGTGAAGATCTGGGGCAGGTGAACACTGAAGCTTTCTTT
>TRBJ2-1|TRBV28|NA|TRBD1
CASSTKGAGQGASHLSYNEQFF
TGTGCCAGCAGTACTAAGGGGGCGGGACAGGGGGCTTCCCACCTCTCCTACAATGAGCAGTTCTTC
>TRBJ1-3|TRBV7-2|NA|NA
CASSFSGAVTGNTIYF
TGTGCCAGCAGCTTTAGTGGGGCTGTGACGGGAAACACCATATATTTT
>TRBJ2-1|TRBV3-1/TRBV3-2|few|NA
CASREGGANEQFF
TGTGCCAGCAGGGAGGGGGGGGCCAATGAGCAGTTCTTC
>TRBJ1-2|TRBV2|NA|NA
CASSEGSGYTF
TGTGCCAGCAGTGAAGGGAGTGGCTACACCTTC
>TRBJ1-2|TRBV9|NA|TRBD1
CASSSHRDRPNYGYTF
TGTGCCAGCAGCTCACACCGGGACAGACCTAACTATGGCTACACCTTC
>TRBJ1-1|TRBV19|NA|TRBD1
CASIPRGRGEAFF
TGTGCCAGTATCCCCAGGGGGCGAGGTGAAGCTTTCTTT
>TRBJ1-1|TRBV18|NA|TRBD1
CASSPGQNSEAFF
TGTGCCAGCTCACCGGGACAGAATTCGGAAGCTTTCTTT
>TRBJ2-2|TRBV5-1|NA|TRBD1
CASRPDRADNTGELFF
TGCGCCAGCAGACCGGACAGGGCCGATAACACCGGGGAGCTGTTTTTT
>TRBJ2-3|TRBV19|NA|TRBD1
CASSQDRGDTQYF
TGTGCCAGTAGTCAGGACAGGGGGGATACGCAGTATTTT
>TRBJ1-6|TRBV12-5|NA|TRBD1
CASGSNRDRGSYNSPLHF
TGTGCTAGTGGTTCAAATAGGGACAGGGGATCCTATAATTCACCCCTCCACTTT
>TRBJ1-2|TRBV4-1|NA|NA
CASNPRRDRNGYTF
TGCGCCAGCAACCCCCGGAGGGACCGTAATGGCTACACCTTC
>TRBJ2-7|TRBV3-1/TRBV3-2|NA|NA
CASSPLLRGKFYEQYF
TGTGCCAGCAGCCCCCTATTAAGGGGAAAGTTCTACGAGCAGTACTTC
>TRBJ1-1|TRBV5-1|few|NA
CASSLGRDTILNTEAFF
TGCGCCAGCAGCTTGGGCCGGGACACCATATTGAACACTGAAGCTTTCTTT
>TRBJ2-2|TRBV19|NA|NA
CASIPGINTGELFF
TGTGCCAGTATCCCGGGGATAAACACCGGGGAGCTGTTTTTT
>TRBJ2-1|TRBV20-1|once|NA
CSARGGQGRFF
TGCAGTGCTCGTGGGGGGCAGGGGAGGTTCTTC
>TRBJ1-3|TRBV7-2|NA|TRBD1
CASSFPTGGAGNTIYF
TGTGCCAGCAGCTTCCCAACAGGGGGAGCTGGAAACACCATATATTTT
>TRBJ1-2|TRBV29-1|NA|TRBD1
CSVPTQGAGYYTF
TGCAGCGTTCCTACACAGGGGGCGGGTTACTACACCTTC
>TRBJ1-5|TRBV4-1|NA|NA
CASSQVAGVNQPQHF
TGCGCCAGCAGCCAAGTCGCCGGGGTCAATCAGCCCCAGCATTTT
>TRBJ2-1|TRBV29-1|NA|NA
CSVARGQYNEQFF
TGCAGCGTAGCTAGGGGACAATACAATGAGCAGTTCTTC
>TRBJ1-2|TRBV5-1|NA|TRBD1
CASSYQGAGYTF
TGCGCCAGCAGCTATCAGGGGGCTGGCTACACCTTC
>TRBJ2-3|TRBV6-4|NA|TRBD1
CASSKTGDTDTQYF
TGTGCCAGCAGTAAGACAGGGGACACAGATACGCAGTATTTT
>TRBJ2-3|TRBV7-2|NA|NA
CASNLGTTDTQYF
TGTGCCAGCAACCTCGGTACGACAGATACGCAGTATTTT
>TRBJ2-1|TRBV11-2|once|NA
CASSSDSAGAYNEQFF
TGTGCCAGCAGCTCCGATTCGGCGGGGGCTTACAATGAGCAGTTCTTC
>TRBJ1-4|TRBV4-1|NA|NA
CASSQGAKATNEKLFF
TGCGCCAGCAGCCAAGGGGCCAAAGCAACTAATGAAAAACTGTTTTTT
>TRBJ2-7|TRBV5-1|NA|NA
CASSLHLGGGYSYEQYF
TGCGCCAGCAGCTTACATTTGGGGGGAGGTTACTCCTACGAGCAGTACTTC
>TRBJ1-5|TRBV2|NA|TRBD1
CASSVSPLGTGGNQPQHF
TGTGCCAGCAGTGTATCCCCCCTCGGGACAGGGGGCAATCAGCCCCAGCATTTT
>TRBJ2-1|TRBV7-9|NA|NA
CASSPNSYNEQFF
TGTGCCAGCAGCCCCAACTCCTACAATGAGCAGTTCTTC
>TRBJ1-2|TRBV18|NA|TRBD1
CASSETGALYGYTF
TGTGCCAGCTCAGAGACAGGGGCCCTCTATGGCTACACCTTC
>TRBJ2-1|TRBV5-1|NA|NA
CASSLDRATYNEQFF
TGCGCCAGCAGCTTGGACAGGGCGACCTACAATGAGCAGTTCTTC
>TRBJ1-4|TRBV7-3|NA|NA
CASSLTTSPGGNFEKLFF
TGTGCCAGCAGCTTAACGACTTCCCCAGGAGGGAACTTCGAAAAACTGTTTTTT
>TRBJ1-6|TRBV30|NA|TRBD1
CAWRLQGRNSPLHF
TGTGCCTGGAGATTACAGGGGAGAAATTCACCCCTCCACTTT
>TRBJ2-3|TRBV24-1|NA|NA
CATSDPGAPDTQYF
TGTGCCACCAGTGATCCAGGGGCCCCAGATACGCAGTATTTT
>TRBJ1-6|TRBV3-1/TRBV3-2|NA|NA
CASSPLSNSPLHF
TGTGCCAGCAGCCCCCTCTCCAATTCACCCCTCCACTTT
>TRBJ1-6|TRBV9|NA|TRBD1
CASSATGTGSSPLHF
TGTGCCAGCAGCGCCACCGGGACAGGATCTTCACCCCTCCACTTT
>TRBJ1-1|TRBV11-2|NA|NA
CASSLDKPGAFF
TGTGCCAGCAGCTTAGATAAACCGGGGGCTTTCTTT
>TRBJ1-2|TRBV30|NA|NA
CAWSVPLTGYGYTF
TGTGCCTGGAGTGTACCCTTGACAGGCTATGGCTACACCTTC
>TRBJ2-4|TRBV6-5|NA|NA
CASRQGNIQYF
TGTGCCAGCAGACAGGGAAACATTCAGTACTTC
>TRBJ1-5|TRBV2|NA|NA
CASSGGQPQHF
TGTGCCAGCAGCGGAGGGCAGCCCCAGCATTTT
>TRBJ1-2|TRBV2|NA|NA
CASSVGPGVGSYTF
TGTGCCAGCAGTGTAGGTCCAGGGGTCGGAAGCTACACCTTC
>TRBJ1-1|TRBV11-2|NA|NA
CASSLNGGSRSEAFF
TGTGCCAGCAGCTTAAATGGGGGGTCGAGGTCTGAAGCTTTCTTT
>TRBJ1-2|TRBV11-2|NA|TRBD1
CASSLGLGTGVAGYTF
TGTGCCAGCAGCTTAGGCTTAGGGACAGGGGTCGCTGGCTACACCTTC
>TRBJ1-6|TRBV20-1|few|TRBD1
CSASTGGRGSPLHF
TGCAGTGCTAGTACAGGGGGCCGAGGTTCACCCCTCCACTTT
>TRBJ2-4|TRBV19|NA|TRBD1
CASSTRDSNIQYF
TGTGCCAGTAGTACCCGGGACAGTAACATTCAGTACTTC
>TRBJ2-7|TRBV25-1|NA|NA
CASSGGRYEQYF
TGTGCCAGCAGTGGAGGGAGGTACGAGCAGTACTTC
>TRBJ1-1|TRBV6-5|NA|NA
CASSLGGSTEAFF
TGTGCCAGCAGTCTTGGGGGCAGCACTGAAGCTTTCTTT
>TRBJ1-2|TRBV19|NA|NA
CASSIETHMYGYTF
TGTGCCAGTAGTATCGAGACACACATGTATGGCTACACCTTC
>TRBJ2-1|TRBV2|few|NA
CASSVTGSSYNEQFF
TGTGCCAGCAGTGTAACGGGGAGCTCCTACAATGAGCAGTTCTTC